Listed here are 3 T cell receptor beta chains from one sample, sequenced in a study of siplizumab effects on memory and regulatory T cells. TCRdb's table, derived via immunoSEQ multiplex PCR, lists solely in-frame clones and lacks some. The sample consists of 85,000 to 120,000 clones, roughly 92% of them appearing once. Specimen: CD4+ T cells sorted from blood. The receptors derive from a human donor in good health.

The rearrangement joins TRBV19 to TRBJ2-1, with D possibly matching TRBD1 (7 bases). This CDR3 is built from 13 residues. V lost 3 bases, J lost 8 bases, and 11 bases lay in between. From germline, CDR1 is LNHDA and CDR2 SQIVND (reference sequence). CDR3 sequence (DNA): TGTGCCAGTAGTATCGGCAGGGGGGATGAGCAGTTCTTC. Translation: CASSIGRGDEQFF.

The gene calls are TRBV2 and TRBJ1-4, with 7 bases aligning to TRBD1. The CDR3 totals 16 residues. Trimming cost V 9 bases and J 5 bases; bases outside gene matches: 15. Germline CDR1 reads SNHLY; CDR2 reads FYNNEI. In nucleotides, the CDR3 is TGTGCCAGAGGAACAAAAACGAGGGGGCAAAATGAAAAACTGTTTTTT. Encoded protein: CARGTKTRGQNEKLFF. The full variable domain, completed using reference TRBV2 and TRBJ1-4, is EPEVTQTPSHQVTQMGQEVILRCVPISNHLYFYWYRQILGQKVEFLVSFYNNEISEKSEIFDDQFSVERPDGSNFTLKIRSTKLEDSAMYFCARGTKTRGQNEKLFFGSGTQLSVL.

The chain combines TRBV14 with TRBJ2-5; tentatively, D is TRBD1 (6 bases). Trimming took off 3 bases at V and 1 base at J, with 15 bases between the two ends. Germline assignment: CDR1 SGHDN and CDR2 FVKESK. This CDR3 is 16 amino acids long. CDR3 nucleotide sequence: TGTGCCAGCAGCCAGGGGACAACCTGGGTCCAAGAGACCCAGTACTTC. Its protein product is CASSQGTTWVQETQYF.